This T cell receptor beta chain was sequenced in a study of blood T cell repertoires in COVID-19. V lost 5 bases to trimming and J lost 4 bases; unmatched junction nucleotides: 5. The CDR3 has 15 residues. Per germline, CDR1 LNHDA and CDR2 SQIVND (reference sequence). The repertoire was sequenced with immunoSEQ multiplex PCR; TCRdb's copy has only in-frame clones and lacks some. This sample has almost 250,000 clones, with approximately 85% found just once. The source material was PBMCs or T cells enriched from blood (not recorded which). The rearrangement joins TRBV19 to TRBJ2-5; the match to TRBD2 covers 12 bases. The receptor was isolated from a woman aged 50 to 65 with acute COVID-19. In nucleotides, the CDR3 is TGTGCCAGTAGTGTAGGACTAGCGGGGATAGAGACCCAGTACTTC. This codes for CASSVGLAGIETQYF.